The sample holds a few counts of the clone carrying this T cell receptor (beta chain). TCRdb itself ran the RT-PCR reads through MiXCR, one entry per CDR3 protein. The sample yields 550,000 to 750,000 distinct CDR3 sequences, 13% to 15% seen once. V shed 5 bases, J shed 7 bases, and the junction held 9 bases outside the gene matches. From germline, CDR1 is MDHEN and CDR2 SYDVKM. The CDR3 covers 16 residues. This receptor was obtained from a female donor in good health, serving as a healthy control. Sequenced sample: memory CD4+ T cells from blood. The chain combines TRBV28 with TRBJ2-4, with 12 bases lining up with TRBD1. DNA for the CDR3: TGTGCCAGCAGTAGGACCGGGACAGGGGGCACGAACATTCAGTACTTC. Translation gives CASSRTGTGGTNIQYF. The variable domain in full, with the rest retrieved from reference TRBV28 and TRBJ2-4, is DVKVTQSSRYLVKRTGEKVFLECVQDMDHENMFWYRQDPGLGLRLIYFSYDVKMKEKGDIPEGYSVSREKKERFSLILESASTNQTSMYLCASSRTGTGGTNIQYFGAGTRLSVL.